The 10 T cell receptor delta chains below come from one sample, sequenced in a study of fetal and pediatric gammadelta thymocytes. TCRdb reran clone calling via CATT on the reads. Of approximately 860 delta-chain clones listed, about half are singletons. The sample consisted of Vgamma9Vdelta2 gamma-delta T cells from the thymus. As to subset: sorted CD3+gammadeltaTCR+Vgamma9+Vdelta2+ thymocytes. These receptors all stem from a child who underwent cardiac surgery and was recorded as healthy.

By share, this clone counts as large (0.1 to 1%). The rearrangement uses TRDV2 and TRDJ1, with D hard to call. The V end lost 0 bases, the J end lost 3 bases, and 10 bases lay between the germline ends. The CDR3 runs 14 residues. Germline-derived CDR1 and CDR2 are GEAIGNYY and EKD. CDR3 DNA sequence: TGTGCCTGTGACACCGCGGCCGGGCCCGATAAACTCATCTTT. Translated: CACDTAAGPDKLIF.

Comment on this clone: TCRdb lists the protein of a much larger clone for this DNA, which differs at residue 14, so this is likely a read error; the protein given here is translated from the DNA itself. The J gene is TRDJ1, the V gene TRDV2, with TRDD3 identical over 9 bases. CDR3 length: 16 residues. Germline CDR1 is GEAIGNYY and CDR2 is EKD. Here the CDR3 DNA reads TGTGCCTGTGACCCCTCGGGGATACGAGACACCGATAAACGCATCTTT. It encodes CACDPSGIRDTDKRIF.

This clone was detected a few times. Only one base separates this from a far larger clonotype, so it likely reflects a read error. Other DNA sequences in this specimen translate into the identical CDR3. The V call is TRDV2, the J call TRDJ1; 11 bases are shared with TRDD3. The germline gives CDR1 GEAIGNYY, CDR2 EKD. The CDR3 totals 20 residues. The CDR3 bases are TGTGCTTGTGACCGACGAGAAAAACTGGGGGATAGGTGTTACACCGATAAACTCATCTTT. Encoded protein: CACDRREKLGDRCYTDKLIF.

By proportion, this clone is large (0.1 to 1%). The chain couples TRDV2 to TRDJ1; 8 bases agree with TRDD3. The length of the CDR3 is 17 residues. Germline V gene data show CDR1 as GEAIGNYY and CDR2 as EKD. Trimming cost V 2 bases and J 0 bases; bases outside gene matches: 10. The DNA for the CDR3 is TGTGCCTGTGACAGCGCTGGGGGAACACCTCACACCGATAAACTCATCTTT. Its translation is CACDSAGGTPHTDKLIF.

By share, this clone counts as medium-sized. The identical CDR3 is also encoded by other nucleotide sequences in the sample. This chain links TRDV2 with TRDJ1; 9 nucleotides match TRDD3. The CDR3 is 21 residues long. Germline V gene lookup returns CDR1 GEAIGNYY and CDR2 EKD. Trimming removed 9 bases from V and 2 bases from J; junction bases left unmatched: 30. CDR3 residues: CAVTLRTLEYWGTRRTDKLIF. In nucleotides, the CDR3 is TGTGCCGTTACTCTACGTACCTTAGAGTACTGGGGGACCCGTCGGACCGATAAACTCATCTTT.

With respect to this clone: A much larger clone differs by one base, so this may be a read error. The chain is built from TRDV2 and TRDJ3, with D perhaps matching TRDD3 (5 bases). In germline, CDR1 is GEAIGNYY, CDR2 EKD. The CDR3 loop spans 20 amino acids. V was trimmed by 0 bases and J by 0 bases, leaving 17 bases between them. CDR3 coding DNA: TGTGCCTGTGACACCGCGTTCGCTGGGACATCCTCCTGGGACACCCGACAGATGTTTTTC. It encodes CACDTAFAGTSSWDTRQMFF.

To note about this clone: The protein TCRdb lists belongs to a much larger clone and differs from this DNA's translation at residue 5, which points to a read error; the protein shown is made from the DNA. The V call is TRDV2, the J call TRDJ1; D uncertain. The V gene lost 3 bases and the J gene lost 0 bases, with 16 bases spanning the gap. Germline loops: CDR1 GEAIGNYY, CDR2 EKD. CDR3 length: 16 amino acids. The CDR3 coding sequence is TGTGCCTGTGACGCCGTTCCGGGCTATTACACCGATAAACTCATCTTT. Its translation: CACDAVPGYYTDKLIF.

This clone is large within its sample. The chain couples TRDV2 to TRDJ1; D is unresolved. The CDR3 has 14 residues. The germline CDR1 and CDR2 sequences are GEAIGNYY and EKD. Deletions cut 0 bases from V and 0 bases from J, with 7 bases between. DNA for the CDR3: TGTGCCTGTGACACCCCTGGTCACACCGATAAACTCATCTTT. Translation gives CACDTPGHTDKLIF.

In regard to this clone: A far larger clone is one base from this, pointing to a likely read error. The chain combines TRDV2 with TRDJ1; 9 positions agree with TRDD3. Germline V gene data show CDR1 as GEAIGNYY and CDR2 as EKD. The CDR3 spans 18 residues. The junction had 13 bases not matched to a gene; V was cut back by 3 bases and J by 0 bases. The CDR3 spells CACDWPGTGGPYTDKLIF. The DNA of the CDR3 is TGTGCCTGTGACTGGCCCGGGACTGGGGGACCGTACACCGATAAACTCATCTTT.

Concerning this clone: A far larger clone is one base from this, pointing to a likely read error. This chain joins TRDV2 and TRDJ1; maybe TRDD3 (6 bases). CDR3 length equals 18 residues. Germline CDR1 is GEAIGNYY and CDR2 is EKD. The ends were cut back, 0 bases at V and 0 bases at J, with 19 bases in the middle. The CDR3 is CACDTQAGDIPYTDKLIF. CDR3 bases: TGTGCCTGTGACACCCAAGCTGGGGACATCCCCTACACCGATAAACTCATCTTT.